The 29 T cell receptor beta chains given below trace back to one sample, sequenced in a study of control samples from healthy donors and cancer patients. Clones were read by immunoSEQ multiplex PCR, and TCRdb kept only the in-frame ones, dropping some. The sample has 100,000 to 150,000 clones; approximately 92% are singletons. Source material: blood. All receptors derive from a man between 40 and 49 years old in good health.

The gene calls are TRBV12-1 and TRBJ2-3; TRBD2 reflects the table's D call only, with no check against the DNA. TRBV12-1 is designated a pseudogene. This CDR3 spans 16 amino acids. The CDR3 sequence: CASSVPGTSGEDTQYF. CDR3 nucleotide sequence: TGTGCCAGCAGCGTCCCCGGGACTAGCGGGGAGGATACGCAGTATTTT.

Details on this clone: Compared with germline, one end of the junction differs, possibly owing to a read error. The gene calls are TRBV19 and TRBJ1-2; tentatively, D is TRBD1 (5 bases). This CDR3 is 14 amino acids long. Germline-derived CDR1 and CDR2 are LNHDA and SQIVND (reference sequence). CDR3 in DNA: TGTGCCAGTAGTCTAGAGGACACCTACTATGGCTACACCTTC. Translated: CASSLEDTYYGYTF. Filled out from reference TRBV19 and TRBJ1-2, the complete variable domain reads DGGITQSPKYLFRKEGQNVTLSCEQNLNHDAMYWYRQDPGQGLRLIYYSQIVNDFQKGDIAEGYSVSREKKESFPLTVTSAQKNPTAFYLCASSLEDTYYGYTFGSGTRLTVV.

The J gene is TRBJ1-5, the V gene TRBV6-4, with D hard to call. V gave up 3 bases and J gave up 9 bases, with 6 bases separating them. In germline, CDR1 is MRHNA, CDR2 SNTAGT. This CDR3 has 11 residues. The CDR3 protein is CASSEDWPQHF. CDR3 DNA sequence: TGTGCCAGCAGTGAGGACTGGCCCCAGCATTTT.

The J gene is TRBJ1-1, the V gene TRBV25-1; D is unresolved. Germline loops: CDR1 MGHDK, CDR2 SYGVNS. The CDR3 spans 13 residues. V was shortened by 7 bases and J by 0 bases, with 9 bases between the two germline ends. Here the CDR3 reads CASTGVVNTEAFF. The DNA of the CDR3 is TGTGCCAGCACAGGCGTAGTGAACACTGAAGCTTTCTTT.

The V and J genes are TRBV11-3 and TRBJ2-1; TRBD2 is a possible D gene (7 bases). Germline values: CDR1 SGHNT, CDR2 YENEEA. The CDR3 length is 14 residues. Trimming removed 5 bases from V and 4 bases from J, with 12 bases in between. Here the CDR3 DNA reads TGTGCCAGCAGCGGGGGGGGCATTTACAATGAGCAGTTCTTC. Its translation is CASSGGGIYNEQFF.

This clone was counted only a few times. Germline is not matched at one junction end, which may reflect a read error. The rearrangement joins TRBV7-7 to TRBJ2-7; no reliable D call. Germline assignment: CDR1 SSHAT and CDR2 FNYEAQ (reference sequence). The CDR3 sequence is 15 residues long. CDR3 residues: CASSLLFGPPYEQYF. CDR3 DNA sequence: TGTGCTAGCAGCTTACTATTCGGGCCCCCCTACGAGCAGTACTTC.

This chain links TRBV28 with TRBJ1-2; D uncertain. The CDR3 has 12 residues. The V gene lost 5 bases and the J gene lost 1 base, with 5 bases spanning the gap. CDR1 is MDHEN and CDR2 is SYDVKM in the germline V gene. The CDR3 nucleotides are TGTGCCAGCAGTCTAGATAACTATGGCTACACCTTC. Encoded protein: CASSLDNYGYTF.

J is TRBJ1-5 and V is TRBV28; D gene unclear. V lost 2 bases and J 4 bases, leaving 15 bases between the germline ends. Germline V lookup: CDR1 MDHEN, CDR2 SYDVKM. This CDR3 is 16 amino acids long. The CDR3 sequence: CASSLMRGILNQPQHF. In DNA, the CDR3 is TGTGCCAGCAGTTTAATGCGGGGTATACTAAATCAGCCCCAGCATTTT.

The gene calls are TRBV29-1 and TRBJ2-5; 10 positions agree with TRBD2. The J segment lost 5 bases and the V segment lost 4 bases, leaving 7 bases of the junction unmatched. The CDR3 runs 14 residues. CDR1 is SQVTM, CDR2 ANQGSEA, per germline. The CDR3 spells CSVAEAGGQETQYF. The CDR3 bases are TGCAGCGTTGCAGAAGCGGGGGGGCAGGAGACCCAGTACTTC.

The chain combines TRBV9 with TRBJ2-1; D not certain. The CDR3 consists of 13 residues. CDR1 and CDR2 (germline): SGDLS, YYNGEE. V lost 4 bases to trimming and J lost 0 bases, with 5 bases between them. CDR3 coding DNA: TGTGCCAGCAGCCCCCGCTCCTACAATGAGCAGTTCTTC. It encodes CASSPRSYNEQFF.

The CDR3 loop reads CASNTNTGELFF. In DNA, the CDR3 is TGTGCCAGCAACACCAACACCGGGGAGCTGTTTTTT. This chain joins TRBV6-5 and TRBJ2-2; no clear D. Germline V gene lookup returns CDR1 MNHEY and CDR2 SVGAGI. V lost 7 bases and J lost 2, with 5 bases in between. The CDR3 is made up of 12 amino acids.

The rearrangement joins TRBV28 to TRBJ2-3; the D is unclear. The CDR3 spans 13 residues. CDR1 and CDR2 from the germline V gene are MDHEN and SYDVKM. The V and J ends lost 2 bases and 2 bases respectively, with 5 bases between them. CDR3 coding DNA: TGTGCCAGCAGTTTAAGACACACAGATACGCAGTATTTT. Translated: CASSLRHTDTQYF.

The chain joins TRBV27 to TRBJ1-6; D is ambiguous. Germline V gives CDR1 MNHEY, CDR2 SMNVEV (reference sequence). The CDR3 is made up of 15 amino acids. The V end was cut by 2 bases, the J end by 9 bases, with 14 bases between. CDR3 loop: CASSLGVSGISPLHF. CDR3 coding DNA: TGTGCCAGCAGTTTAGGGGTAAGCGGTATTTCACCCCTCCACTTT.

V is TRBV6-1 and J is TRBJ1-3; D uncertain. This CDR3 has 14 amino acids. Trimming removed 2 bases from V and 4 bases from J, with 9 bases in between. Germline lookup yields CDR1 MNHNS and CDR2 SASEGT. CDR3 region: CASSESVWGNTIYF. Here the CDR3 DNA reads TGTGCCAGCAGTGAATCCGTCTGGGGAAACACCATATATTTT.

The rearrangement links TRBV10-3 to TRBJ1-2; D unresolved. There are 15 residues in the CDR3. V was shortened by 6 bases and J by 2 bases, with 16 bases between the two germline ends. Per the germline V gene, CDR1 is ENHRY and CDR2 is SYGVKD. The DNA of the CDR3 is TGTGCCATCAGCGATGGACGGGCTCCCAACTATGGCTACACCTTC. Translating gives CAISDGRAPNYGYTF.

The genes are TRBV6-5 and TRBJ2-7, with TRBD1 matching 8 bases. The CDR3 runs to 12 residues. Trimming cost V 6 bases and J 4 bases; bases outside gene matches: 2. Germline loops: CDR1 MNHEY, CDR2 SVGAGI. CDR3 DNA sequence: TGTGCCAGCAGCCGGACAGGGTACGAGCAGTACTTC. The encoded protein is CASSRTGYEQYF.

This sequence joins TRBV6-5 and TRBJ2-7; D might be TRBD1 (6 bases). This CDR3 has 15 residues. The ends were cut back, 4 bases at V and 4 bases at J, with 17 bases in the middle. Germline values: CDR1 MNHEY, CDR2 SVGAGI. As DNA, the CDR3 is TGTGCCAGCAGTTCCGCCGGGACACGGGAATACGAGCAGTACTTC. Its translation is CASSSAGTREYEQYF.

The genes are TRBV18 and TRBJ2-3; no clear D gene. Trimming pared 1 base from V and 1 base from J, leaving 9 bases between. Germline V gene data show CDR1 as KGHSH and CDR2 as LQKENI. This CDR3 has 15 amino acids. CDR3: CASSPQHGGTDTQYF. In DNA form, the CDR3 reads TGTGCCAGCTCACCACAACATGGCGGCACAGATACGCAGTATTTT.

The rearrangement links TRBV29-1 to TRBJ1-1; unclear D gene. CDR1 and CDR2 from the germline V gene are SQVTM and ANQGSEA. CDR3 length equals 12 residues. Deletions cut 0 bases from V and 4 bases from J, with 6 bases between. The DNA for the CDR3 is TGCAGCGTTGAAGAAGGAGGCACTGAAGCTTTCTTT. Translation: CSVEEGGTEAFF.

The chain carries TRBV5-4 and TRBJ1-3; D is ambiguous. Germline V gives CDR1 SGHNT, CDR2 YYREEE (reference sequence). Trimming removed 4 bases from V and 1 base from J, with 6 bases in between. The CDR3 has 13 amino acids. This chain's CDR3 is CASSPNSGNTIYF. CDR3 nucleotide sequence: TGTGCCAGCAGCCCTAATTCTGGAAACACCATATATTTT. Looking up the rest from reference TRBV5-4 and TRBJ1-3 gives the full variable domain: ETGVTQSPTHLIKTRGQQVTLRCSSQSGHNTVSWYQQALGQGPQFIFQYYREEENGRGNFPPRFSGLQFPNYSSELNVNALELDDSALYLCASSPNSGNTIYFGEGSWLTVV.

The V and J genes are TRBV9 and TRBJ2-1, with a possible D match to TRBD1 (6 bases). Germline V gene data show CDR1 as SGDLS and CDR2 as YYNGEE. The CDR3 covers 14 residues. Trimming took 4 bases from V and 4 from J, leaving 12 bases between them. CDR3 residues: CASSLMQGYNEQFF. CDR3 nucleotide sequence: TGTGCCAGCAGCCTTATGCAGGGGTACAATGAGCAGTTCTTC.

The rearrangement links TRBV1 to TRBJ2-4; TRBD1 is taken as the D call from the table, unchecked against the DNA. TRBV1 is listed as a pseudogene. This CDR3 has 15 residues. CDR3 residues: CTSSLGRTGCNIQYF. CDR3 sequence (DNA): TGCACCAGCAGCCTCGGCCGGACAGGGTGTAACATTCAGTACTTC.

The V and J genes are TRBV28 and TRBJ1-5, with D possibly TRBD1 on 5 matching bases. Germline values: CDR1 MDHEN, CDR2 SYDVKM. V lost 6 bases, J lost 5 bases, and 17 bases lay in between. The CDR3 has 15 residues. The CDR3 coding sequence is TGTGCCAGCAGAGGTTTTGTGGGGGTATATCAGCCCCAGCATTTT. Protein sequence: CASRGFVGVYQPQHF. The full variable domain, completed using reference TRBV28 and TRBJ1-5, is DVKVTQSSRYLVKRTGEKVFLECVQDMDHENMFWYRQDPGLGLRLIYFSYDVKMKEKGDIPEGYSVSREKKERFSLILESASTNQTSMYLCASRGFVGVYQPQHFGDGTRLSIL.

The chain joins TRBV5-1 to TRBJ2-5; 7 bases agree with TRBD2. Per the germline V gene, CDR1 is SGHRS and CDR2 is YFSETQ. V trimming: 4 bases; J trimming: 5 bases; junction bases outside the gene matches: 8. The CDR3 runs to 14 residues. CDR3 in amino acids: CASSTNRGEETQYF. In nucleotides, the CDR3 is TGCGCCAGCAGCACTAATCGGGGGGAGGAGACCCAGTACTTC. The full variable domain, its missing parts supplied by reference TRBV5-1 and TRBJ2-5, is KAGVTQTPRYLIKTRGQQVTLSCSPISGHRSVSWYQQTPGQGLQFLFEYFSETQRNKGNFPGRFSGRQFSNSRSEMNVSTLELGDSALYLCASSTNRGEETQYFGPGTRLLVL.

The chain has TRBV9 and TRBJ2-7; 7 bases align to TRBD2. The germline CDR1 and CDR2 sequences are SGDLS and YYNGEE. The trim removed 3 bases at V and 3 bases at J, leaving 9 bases unmatched. The CDR3 is made up of 15 amino acids. The CDR3 nucleotides are TGTGCCAGCAGCGCCTCTGGAGGCGGGGGCTACGAGCAGTACTTC. Its translation: CASSASGGGGYEQYF.

The chain has TRBV14 and TRBJ2-7, with a weak D call TRBD1 (6 bases). The CDR3 covers 14 residues. Germline values: CDR1 SGHDN, CDR2 FVKESK. V lost 2 bases, J lost 5 bases, and 13 bases lay in between. CDR3 loop: CASSQIPDSHEQYF. Written as DNA, the CDR3 is TGTGCCAGCAGCCAAATTCCGGACAGCCACGAGCAGTACTTC.

The V gene is TRBV6-5, the J gene TRBJ1-4; no clear D gene. Germline V gene sequence: CDR1 MNHEY, CDR2 SVGAGI. The CDR3 totals 15 residues. Trimming removed 7 bases from V and 4 bases from J, with 16 bases in between. The CDR3 protein is CASTLMIAVNEKLFF. CDR3 coding DNA: TGTGCCAGCACACTAATGATTGCAGTTAATGAAAAACTGTTTTTT.

The chain uses TRBV7-3 and TRBJ1-1; no clear D. V was pared by 7 bases and J by 2 bases, with 8 bases between. This CDR3 comprises 12 residues. Germline V gene lookup returns CDR1 SGHTA and CDR2 FQGTGA. The CDR3 protein is CASKNPNTEAFF. CDR3 coding DNA: TGTGCCAGCAAGAATCCCAACACTGAAGCTTTCTTT.

The chain is built from TRBV30 and TRBJ2-1; 8 bases fit TRBD2. Per the germline V gene, CDR1 is GTSNPN and CDR2 is SVGIG (reference sequence). CDR3 length equals 14 residues. The J segment lost 2 bases and the V segment lost 3 bases, leaving 3 bases of the junction unmatched. CDR3 sequence reads: CAWRVRGAYNEQFF. Here the CDR3 DNA reads TGTGCCTGGAGGGTGCGGGGGGCCTACAATGAGCAGTTCTTC.